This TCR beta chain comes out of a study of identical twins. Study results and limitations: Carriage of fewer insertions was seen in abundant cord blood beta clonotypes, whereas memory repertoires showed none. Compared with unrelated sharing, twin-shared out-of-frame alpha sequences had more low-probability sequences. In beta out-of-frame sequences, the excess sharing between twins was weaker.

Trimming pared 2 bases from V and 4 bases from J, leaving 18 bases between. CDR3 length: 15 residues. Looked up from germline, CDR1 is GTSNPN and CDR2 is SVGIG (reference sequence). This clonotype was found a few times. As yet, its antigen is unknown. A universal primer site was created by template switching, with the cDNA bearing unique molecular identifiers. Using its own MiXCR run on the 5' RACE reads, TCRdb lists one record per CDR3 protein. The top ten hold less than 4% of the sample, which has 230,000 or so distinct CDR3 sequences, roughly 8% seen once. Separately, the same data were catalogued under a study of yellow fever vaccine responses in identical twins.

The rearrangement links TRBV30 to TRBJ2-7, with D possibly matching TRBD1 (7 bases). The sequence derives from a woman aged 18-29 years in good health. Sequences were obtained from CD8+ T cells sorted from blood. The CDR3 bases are TGTGCCTGGAGTTCTTTTCAGACAGGGAGGTACGAGCAGTACTTC. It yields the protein CAWSSFQTGRYEQYF.